One and the same sample provided the 29 T cell receptor beta chains below, sequenced in a study of blood T cell repertoires in COVID-19. Here immunoSEQ multiplex PCR was the method, and the copy in TCRdb shows in-frame clones only, minus some. The table shows fewer than 250,000 clones, with 83% occurring only once. The source material was PBMCs or T cells enriched from blood (not recorded which). These receptors all stem from a woman aged 40 to 50 who had been exposed to COVID-19.

The chain is built from TRBV2 and TRBJ1-2, with D hard to call. CDR1 SNHLY and CDR2 FYNNEI come from the germline V gene. V dropped 4 bases and J dropped 3 bases, with 6 bases sitting between them. The CDR3 has 12 amino acids. CDR3 nucleotides: TGTGCCAGCAGTGGGCTGGACTATGGCTACACCTTC. Protein: CASSGLDYGYTF.

This rearrangement joins TRBV14 to TRBJ2-5, with D maybe TRBD2 (6 bases). This CDR3 has 14 amino acids. Germline CDR1 SGHDN, CDR2 FVKESK. The V and J ends lost 0 bases and 4 bases respectively, with 9 bases between them. The CDR3 is CASSQDPGRETQYF. The CDR3, as DNA: TGTGCCAGCAGCCAAGATCCCGGGAGAGAGACCCAGTACTTC. Variable domain in full (rest from reference TRBV14 and TRBJ2-5): EAGVTQFPSHSVIEKGQTVTLRCDPISGHDNLYWYRRVMGKEIKFLLHFVKESKQDESGMPNNRFLAERTGGTYSTLKVQPAELEDSGVYFCASSQDPGRETQYFGPGTRLLVL.

V gene TRBV7-6 combines with J gene TRBJ1-5; 7 bases are a match to TRBD1. The CDR3 spans 18 residues. CDR1 and CDR2 from the germline V gene are SGHVS and FNYEAQ. V shed 1 base, J shed 0 bases, and the junction held 9 bases outside the gene matches. The CDR3 loop reads CASSLEGAFPYSNQPQHF. The CDR3 nucleotides read TGTGCCAGCAGCTTAGAGGGGGCTTTTCCCTATAGCAATCAGCCCCAGCATTTT.

This chain links TRBV5-4 with TRBJ1-1; D may be TRBD1 (5 bases). Trimming stripped 3 bases from V and 5 bases from J, with 17 bases between. This CDR3 spans 15 amino acids. Germline V gene sequence: CDR1 SGHNT, CDR2 YYREEE (reference sequence). The CDR3 DNA sequence: TGTGCCAGCAGCTGGAAGCAGGGTGCGGGGACTGAAGCTTTCTTT. It specifies CASSWKQGAGTEAFF.

The genes are TRBV9 and TRBJ2-7, with TRBD1 matching over 9 bases. CDR3 length: 16 amino acids. The J segment lost 7 bases and the V segment lost 0 bases, leaving 11 bases of the junction unmatched. CDR1 and CDR2 from the germline V gene are SGDLS and YYNGEE. The chain's CDR3 is CASSVDDRGTAGEQYF. DNA of the CDR3: TGTGCCAGCAGCGTAGATGACAGGGGGACCGCTGGGGAGCAGTACTTC.

V and J are TRBV2 and TRBJ1-6, with 9 bases that match TRBD1. V lost 0 bases and J lost 7; bases outside the gene matches: 4. This CDR3 comprises 16 residues. Germline CDR1 and CDR2: SNHLY and FYNNEI. CDR3 DNA sequence: TGTGCCAGCAGTGAAGCGAATGGACAGGGGAATTCACCCCTCCACTTT. This sequence encodes CASSEANGQGNSPLHF.

This clone has a handful of counts. The chain carries TRBV2 and TRBJ1-5, with D possibly TRBD1 on 5 matching bases. CDR1 is SNHLY and CDR2 is FYNNEI in the germline V gene. V was pared by 4 bases and J by 4 bases, with 14 bases between. CDR3 length equals 15 residues. CDR3 sequence: CASSVVTETNQPQHF. CDR3 nucleotide sequence: TGTGCCAGCAGTGTAGTGACAGAAACGAATCAGCCCCAGCATTTT.

V and J are TRBV28 and TRBJ1-5; TRBD1 aligns across 7 bases. Trimming took 6 bases from V and 4 from J; bases not matched to a gene: 3. The CDR3 is made up of 13 amino acids. The germline V gene encodes CDR1 MDHEN and CDR2 SYDVKM. CDR3 in amino acids: CASRGTENQPQHF. In nucleotides, the CDR3 is TGTGCCAGCAGGGGGACAGAAAATCAGCCCCAGCATTTT.

This chain joins TRBV24-1 and TRBJ1-5; D not certain. Trimming removed 4 bases from V and 0 bases from J, with 9 bases in between. CDR3 length: 15 amino acids. CDR1 and CDR2 (germline): KGHDR, SFDVKD. CDR3 protein: CATSEGVYSNQPQHF. The CDR3 nucleotides read TGTGCCACCAGTGAGGGAGTTTATAGCAATCAGCCCCAGCATTTT.

J is TRBJ2-1 and V is TRBV3-1 (or the pseudogene TRBV3-2); perhaps TRBD1 as D (6 bases). V was pared by 2 bases and J by 9 bases, with 14 bases between. Germline-derived CDR1 and CDR2 are LGHDT and YNNKEL (reference sequence). This CDR3 region has 14 residues. CDR3 DNA: TGTGCCAGCAGCCAACCAAACAGGGTGGCTGAGCAGTTCTTC. It codes for CASSQPNRVAEQFF.

This CDR3 is CASSSSGGAYNEQFF. In DNA form, the CDR3 reads TGTGCCAGCAGCTCCTCCGGCGGGGCCTACAATGAGCAGTTCTTC. V usage is TRBV11-3 and J usage is TRBJ2-1; possible D gene TRBD2, 6 bases. V lost 4 bases and J lost 2, with 12 bases in between. Germline CDR1 is SGHNT and CDR2 is YENEEA. The CDR3 loop spans 15 amino acids.

This clone was detected a few times. The J gene is TRBJ1-1, the V gene TRBV18; D uncertain. V lost 6 bases and J 1 base, leaving 18 bases between the germline ends. This CDR3 contains 16 residues. From germline, CDR1 is KGHSH and CDR2 LQKENI. CDR3 amino acids: CASSDLTRGQNTEAFF. The CDR3 DNA follows: TGTGCCAGCTCTGATCTGACTCGCGGCCAGAACACTGAAGCTTTCTTT.

This chain connects TRBV19 to TRBJ1-2; 7 nucleotides agree with TRBD1. Germline-derived CDR1 and CDR2 are LNHDA and SQIVND (reference sequence). This CDR3 is built from 15 residues. V trimming: 5 bases; J trimming: 5 bases; junction bases outside the gene matches: 11. DNA for the CDR3: TGTGCCAGTAGTCAAAAGCCCCTGACAGGGTATGGCTACACCTTC. Residues: CASSQKPLTGYGYTF. The full variable domain, completed using reference TRBV19 and TRBJ1-2, is DGGITQSPKYLFRKEGQNVTLSCEQNLNHDAMYWYRQDPGQGLRLIYYSQIVNDFQKGDIAEGYSVSREKKESFPLTVTSAQKNPTAFYLCASSQKPLTGYGYTFGSGTRLTVV.

The chain links TRBV7-2 to TRBJ2-3; D gene unclear. The germline CDR1 and CDR2 sequences are SGHTA and FQGNSA. The V end was cut by 2 bases, the J end by 0 bases, with 12 bases between. The CDR3 contains 16 residues. This CDR3 reads CASSLNPGGSTDTQYF. Written as DNA, the CDR3 is TGTGCCAGCAGCTTAAACCCCGGTGGTAGCACAGATACGCAGTATTTT.

CDR3 loop: CASSIDLWGTGNEKLFF. The DNA of the CDR3 is TGTGCCAGTAGTATAGATCTATGGGGGACAGGGAACGAAAAACTGTTTTTT. The chain recombines TRBV19 with TRBJ1-4, with 9 positions matching TRBD1. Trimming took 0 bases from V and 8 from J; bases not matched to a gene: 10. The germline V gene encodes CDR1 LNHDA and CDR2 SQIVND (reference sequence). The CDR3 runs to 17 residues.

The chain carries TRBV7-2 and TRBJ2-5, with TRBD1 matching over 9 bases. J was trimmed by 7 bases and V by 3 bases; bases with no gene match: 9. The V gene's germline CDR1 is SGHTA and CDR2 FQGNSA. This CDR3 is 15 amino acids long. The CDR3 DNA follows: TGTGCCAGCAGCTTCGCCCCGGGACAGGGTACGACCCAGTACTTC. This translates into CASSFAPGQGTTQYF.

The V call is TRBV6-1, the J call TRBJ1-1; D is unclear. Trimming cost V 2 bases and J 6 bases, with 13 bases left between them. The CDR3 is 14 amino acids. In germline, CDR1 is MNHNS, CDR2 SASEGT. The CDR3 region is CASSESVVISEAFF. The DNA of the CDR3 is TGTGCCAGCAGTGAATCTGTAGTTATCTCTGAAGCTTTCTTT.

The chain is built from TRBV30 and TRBJ2-3; D gene unclear. V was pared by 4 bases and J by 0 bases, with 14 bases between. The V gene's germline CDR1 is GTSNPN and CDR2 SVGIG (reference sequence). The CDR3 totals 15 residues. This chain's CDR3 is CAWISADASTDTQYF. The CDR3 DNA reads TGTGCCTGGATCTCGGCGGATGCTAGCACAGATACGCAGTATTTT.

A few counts support this clone. The chain couples TRBV7-6 to TRBJ1-1, with TRBD1 matching over 8 bases. The CDR3 covers 14 residues. Germline V gene lookup returns CDR1 SGHVS and CDR2 FNYEAQ. V shed 5 bases, J shed 1 base, and the junction held 3 bases outside the gene matches. The CDR3 sequence is CASSTGQGNTEAFF. The CDR3 coding sequence is TGTGCCAGCAGCACCGGACAGGGGAACACTGAAGCTTTCTTT.

V gene TRBV9 combines with J gene TRBJ2-3; 14 positions agree with TRBD2. Germline-derived CDR1 and CDR2 are SGDLS and YYNGEE. There are 18 residues in the CDR3. After removal of 2 bases from V and 2 bases from J, the junction contained 7 bases not matched to a gene. CDR3 sequence: CASSVGTSGGAITDTQYF. In DNA form, the CDR3 reads TGTGCCAGCAGCGTTGGGACTAGCGGGGGCGCTATCACAGATACGCAGTATTTT.

The V and J genes are TRBV6-5 and TRBJ1-2; unclear D gene. The CDR3 totals 13 residues. Germline assignment: CDR1 MNHEY and CDR2 SVGAGI. Deletions cut 7 bases from V and 4 bases from J, with 13 bases between. CDR3 loop: CASMPGRGYGYTF. The DNA of the CDR3 is TGTGCCAGCATGCCGGGTAGAGGCTATGGCTACACCTTC.

Only one count was recorded for this clone. V is TRBV24-1 and J is TRBJ2-1, with 9 bases fitting TRBD2. In germline, CDR1 is KGHDR, CDR2 SFDVKD. Trimming took 0 bases from V and 12 from J; bases not matched to a gene: 14. CDR3 length equals 17 residues. The CDR3 DNA is TGTGCCACCAGTGATTTGTCTAGCGGGGCCCTAGGGGATGGGCAGTTCTTC. It translates to CATSDLSSGALGDGQFF.

This clone was seen more than once but under ten times. The chain's CDR3 is CASSIAGLYGYTF. Written as DNA, the CDR3 is TGTGCCAGTAGTATCGCAGGGCTCTATGGCTACACCTTC. J is TRBJ1-2 and V is TRBV19, with TRBD1 as a possible D gene (5 bases). This CDR3 contains 13 residues. Germline V gives CDR1 LNHDA, CDR2 SQIVND (reference sequence). Deletions cut 3 bases from V and 4 bases from J, with 9 bases between.

The V and J genes are TRBV7-2 and TRBJ1-2; 8 bases fit TRBD1. CDR1 SGHTA and CDR2 FQGNSA come from the germline V gene. The V gene end was trimmed by 0 bases and the J gene end by 4 bases; junction bases not matched to a gene: 7. The length of the CDR3 is 16 residues. This chain's CDR3 is CASSLAGGQGAYGYTF. The CDR3 DNA is TGTGCCAGCAGCTTAGCAGGTGGACAGGGCGCCTATGGCTACACCTTC.

V is TRBV4-1 and J is TRBJ2-1, with D tentatively TRBD1 (6 bases). The length of the CDR3 is 15 residues. The V and J ends lost 0 bases and 10 bases respectively, with 16 bases between them. Germline CDR1 MGHRA, CDR2 YSYEKL. CDR3 amino acids: CASSQELGAVGEQFF. DNA for the CDR3: TGCGCCAGCAGCCAAGAATTGGGGGCCGTGGGGGAGCAGTTCTTC.

The chain joins TRBV19 to TRBJ1-1, with unresolved D. Trimming shortened V by 3 bases and J by 1 base, and 6 bases separated the two germline ends. In germline, CDR1 is LNHDA, CDR2 SQIVND (reference sequence). CDR3 length: 13 amino acids. The CDR3 nucleotides are TGTGCCAGTAGTATTTACGGGAACACTGAAGCTTTCTTT. It codes for CASSIYGNTEAFF.

Of note for this clone: One end of the junction is discordant with germline, which a read error may explain. V is TRBV15 and J is TRBJ2-7, with D tentatively TRBD2 (7 bases). The CDR3 loop spans 12 amino acids. CDR1 LNHNV and CDR2 YYDKDF come from the germline V gene (reference sequence). The CDR3 region has the DNA TGTGCCACCAGCAGAGATGGGGGGGCGCCTAGCTTC. It translates to CATSRDGGAPSF.

This clone was found once. This sequence joins TRBV5-1 and TRBJ1-5; D remains ambiguous. Between the trimmed V and J ends, which lost 5 bases and 3 bases, there was a span of 9 bases. The CDR3 spans 13 residues. The germline V gene encodes CDR1 SGHRS and CDR2 YFSETQ. CDR3 sequence (DNA): TGCGCCAGCAGTGAGGGAAACAATCAGCCCCAGCATTTT. Protein: CASSEGNNQPQHF.

A single count supports this clone. Other DNA sequences in the same sample also yield this CDR3. This chain uses TRBV3-1 (or the pseudogene TRBV3-2) with TRBJ1-1; 11 nucleotides align to TRBD1. Looked up from germline, CDR1 is LGHDT and CDR2 is YNNKEL (reference sequence). The CDR3 is 14 residues long. The J segment lost 5 bases and the V segment lost 4 bases, leaving 3 bases of the junction unmatched. CDR3 sequence reads: CASSPRDRGTEAFF. As DNA, the CDR3 is TGTGCCAGCAGCCCCCGGGACAGGGGGACTGAAGCTTTCTTT.